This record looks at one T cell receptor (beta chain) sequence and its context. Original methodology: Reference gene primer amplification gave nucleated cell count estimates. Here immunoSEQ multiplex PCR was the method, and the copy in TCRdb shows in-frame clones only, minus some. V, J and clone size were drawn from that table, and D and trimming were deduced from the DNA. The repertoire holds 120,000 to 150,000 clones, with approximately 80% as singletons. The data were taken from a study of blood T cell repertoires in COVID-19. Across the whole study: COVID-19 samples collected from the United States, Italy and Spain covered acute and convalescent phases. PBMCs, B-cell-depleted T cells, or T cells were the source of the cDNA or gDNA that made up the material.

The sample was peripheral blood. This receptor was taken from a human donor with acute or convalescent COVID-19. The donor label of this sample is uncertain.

CDR3 amino acids: CASSGKLNTGELFF. CDR3 bases: TGTGCCAGCAGTGGAAAGCTTAACACCGGGGAGCTGTTTTTT. The rearrangement links TRBV2 to TRBJ2-2; D gene ambiguous. CDR1 is SNHLY and CDR2 is FYNNEI in the germline V gene. V was shortened by 4 bases and J by 2 bases, with 8 bases between the two germline ends. The CDR3 consists of 14 residues.